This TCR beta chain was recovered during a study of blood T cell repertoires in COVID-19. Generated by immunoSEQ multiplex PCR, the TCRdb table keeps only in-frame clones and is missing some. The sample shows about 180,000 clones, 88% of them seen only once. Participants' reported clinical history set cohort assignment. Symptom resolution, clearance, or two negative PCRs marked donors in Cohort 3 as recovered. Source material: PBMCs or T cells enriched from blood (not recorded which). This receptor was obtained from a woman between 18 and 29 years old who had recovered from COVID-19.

CDR3 in DNA: TGTGCCAGCAGCGCGGGACAGGGGGGCTCCTATGGCTACACCTTC. As protein: CASSAGQGGSYGYTF. This rearrangement joins TRBV5-4 to TRBJ1-2; TRBD1 matches at 11 bases. CDR3 size: 15 residues. The junction had 6 bases not matched to a gene; V was cut back by 4 bases and J by 4 bases. The germline V gene has CDR1 SGHNT and CDR2 YYREEE (reference sequence).